The 10 T cell receptor beta chains in this list originate from one sample, sequenced in a study of T cells expressing NK-cell markers. TCRdb reprocessed the 5' RACE reads and keeps a single row for each CDR3 protein, giving no DNA. The sample totals tens of thousands of distinct CDR3 sequences. Sequencing was done on a sample of blood T cells: a sorted CD56 or NKG2C T cell subset, CD4+ or CD8+ T cells, or bulk PBMC T cells (not recorded which). These receptors all come from a woman between 18 and 70 years old in good health.

CDR3 loop: CASQDILNTEAFF. The chain couples TRBV12-3 or TRBV12-4 to TRBJ1-1; TCRdb lists TRBD1, though no DNA is available to test this call. This CDR3 has 13 residues.

The gene calls are TRBV27 and TRBJ1-1. The CDR3 extends over 13 amino acids. CDR1 and CDR2 from the germline V gene are MNHEY and SMNVEV (reference sequence). CDR3 amino acids: CASSLRHQDEAFF.

The rearrangement joins TRBV5-1 to TRBJ2-3; TCRdb's D gene call, TRBD1, goes unchecked for lack of DNA. CDR3 length equals 15 residues. Germline loops: CDR1 SGHRS, CDR2 YFSETQ. This CDR3 reads CASSLGDRGTDTQYF.

This chain links TRBV2 with TRBJ1-2; TCRdb proposes TRBD1, but this gene call is untestable without DNA. The length of the CDR3 is 13 residues. Germline V gene sequence: CDR1 SNHLY, CDR2 FYNNEI. The chain's CDR3 is CAIPVEANYGYTF. Variable domain in full (rest from reference TRBV2 and TRBJ1-2): EPEVTQTPSHQVTQMGQEVILRCVPISNHLYFYWYRQILGQKVEFLVSFYNNEISEKSEIFDDQFSVERPDGSNFTLKIRSTKLEDSAMYFCAIPVEANYGYTFGSGTRLTVV.

The chain carries TRBV6-1 and TRBJ1-1; TCRdb picks TRBD1, but there is no DNA to check that call. This CDR3 comprises 14 residues. Germline V gene sequence: CDR1 MNHNS, CDR2 SASEGT. The chain's CDR3 is CASRGVWEFTEAFF.

This chain uses TRBV6-2 or TRBV6-3 with TRBJ2-2; as DNA is missing, the TRBD1 call by TCRdb cannot be tested. The CDR3 sequence is 15 residues long. CDR1 is MNHEY, CDR2 SVGEGT, per germline. CDR3 loop: CASSISSVGVGELFF.

The genes are TRBV5-1 and TRBJ2-7; TCRdb outputs TRBD1, but without DNA this stays unchecked. This CDR3 spans 16 amino acids. Germline-derived CDR1 and CDR2 are SGHRS and YFSETQ. The CDR3 loop reads CASSSSGTSDSYEQYF.

The V call is TRBV11-2, the J call TRBJ2-2. Germline values: CDR1 SGHAT, CDR2 FQNNGV. CDR3 length equals 12 residues. CDR3 sequence reads: CASSLNPGELFF.

The rearrangement links TRBV2 to TRBJ2-2; TCRdb's assignment of TRBD2 cannot be checked, as there is no DNA. This CDR3 comprises 16 residues. Germline CDR1 is SNHLY and CDR2 is FYNNEI. CDR3 in amino acids: CASSVLREANTGELFF.

The CDR3 is CASRDRGGNSPLHF. This chain joins TRBV5-1 and TRBJ1-6; with no DNA, the TCRdb D assignment of TRBD1 cannot be verified. CDR1 and CDR2 (germline): SGHRS, YFSETQ. The CDR3 is 14 amino acids.